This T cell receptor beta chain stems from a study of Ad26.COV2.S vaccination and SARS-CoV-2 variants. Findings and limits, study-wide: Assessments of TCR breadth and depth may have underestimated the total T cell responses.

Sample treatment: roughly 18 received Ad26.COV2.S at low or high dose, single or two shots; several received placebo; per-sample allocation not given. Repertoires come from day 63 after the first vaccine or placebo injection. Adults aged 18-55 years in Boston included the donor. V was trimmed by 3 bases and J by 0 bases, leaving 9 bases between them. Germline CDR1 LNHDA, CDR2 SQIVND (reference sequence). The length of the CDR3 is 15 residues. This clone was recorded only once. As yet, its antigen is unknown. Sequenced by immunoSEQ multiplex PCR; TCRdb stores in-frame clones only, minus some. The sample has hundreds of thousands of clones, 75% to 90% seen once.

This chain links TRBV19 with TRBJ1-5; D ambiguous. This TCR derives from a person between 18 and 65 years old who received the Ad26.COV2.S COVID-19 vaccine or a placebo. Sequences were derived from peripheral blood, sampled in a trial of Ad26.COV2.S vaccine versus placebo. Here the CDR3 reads CASSIYGYSNQPQHF. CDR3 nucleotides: TGTGCCAGTAGTATCTATGGATATAGCAATCAGCCCCAGCATTTT.